The 23 T cell receptor beta chains below come from one sample, sequenced in a study of T cell repertoires in ileal Crohn's disease. Libraries were prepared by immunoSEQ multiplex PCR; TCRdb keeps only in-frame clonotypes and omits some of them. The data contain several thousand clones, around 92% of them singletons. Sequenced: ileal tissue. These receptors were obtained from an adult with Crohn's disease.

This rearrangement joins TRBV7-9 to TRBJ1-4; 8 positions agree with TRBD1. Germline CDR1 and CDR2: SEHNR and FQNEAQ (reference sequence). CDR3 length equals 18 residues. With V trimmed by 6 bases and J by 3 bases, 15 bases remained unmatched. The CDR3 loop is CASRRELGQGRANEKLFF. The DNA of the CDR3 is TGTGCCAGCAGAAGAGAGCTTGGACAGGGTAGGGCTAATGAAAAACTGTTTTTT.

Here the CDR3 DNA reads TGTGCCAGCAGCGCACGACAGGGGGCCTACACTGAAGCTTTCTTT. It codes for CASSARQGAYTEAFF. The V and J genes are TRBV7-8 and TRBJ1-1, with 10 positions matching TRBD1. V shed 5 bases, J shed 3 bases, and the junction held 6 bases outside the gene matches. CDR3 size: 15 residues. Germline loops: CDR1 SGHVS, CDR2 FQNEAQ.

The rearrangement links TRBV7-6 to TRBJ2-3, with D perhaps TRBD2 (5 bases). The V and J ends lost 4 bases and 1 base respectively, with 9 bases between them. Germline V gene sequence: CDR1 SGHVS, CDR2 FNYEAQ. The CDR3 contains 14 residues. CDR3 nucleotide sequence: TGTGCCAGCAGCTCCCGGCGGGGCACAGATACGCAGTATTTT. It codes for CASSSRRGTDTQYF.

The CDR3 is CAWKGVATGELFF. The CDR3 nucleotides are TGTGCCTGGAAAGGGGTTGCGACCGGGGAGCTGTTTTTT. The rearrangement links TRBV30 to TRBJ2-2, with D possibly TRBD1 on 5 matching bases. CDR1 and CDR2 (germline): GTSNPN, SVGIG (reference sequence). This CDR3 is built from 13 residues. With 4 bases removed from V and 5 bases from J, the gap between germline ends came to 11 bases.

This clone has more than one count but fewer than ten. The V call is TRBV7-2, the J call TRBJ2-7, with 8 positions matching TRBD1. The CDR3 extends over 15 amino acids. Germline V gene lookup returns CDR1 SGHTA and CDR2 FQGNSA. The ends lost 1 base at V and 0 bases at J; junction bases unmatched: 2. The DNA for the CDR3 is TGTGCCAGCAGCTTAGGGACAGGGTTCTCCTACGAGCAGTACTTC. Translating gives CASSLGTGFSYEQYF.

The CDR3 region has the DNA TGTGCCAGCAGCCCCTGGGCTAGCGGGAGGTACGAGCAGTACTTC. Encoded protein: CASSPWASGRYEQYF. The chain employs TRBV11-2 and TRBJ2-7, with 11 bases fitting TRBD2. Germline CDR1 and CDR2: SGHAT and FQNNGV. The V and J ends lost 5 bases and 4 bases, in that order; junction bases with no gene match: 7. There are 15 residues in the CDR3.

CDR3 in DNA: TGTGCCAGCAGCATACGGACAGGGGATGGCTACACCTTC. As protein: CASSIRTGDGYTF. This rearrangement joins TRBV14 to TRBJ1-2; 9 bases are a match to TRBD1. Germline assignment: CDR1 SGHDN and CDR2 FVKESK. The CDR3 is 13 amino acids. After removal of 5 bases from V and 6 bases from J, the junction contained 4 bases not matched to a gene.

J is TRBJ1-5 and V is TRBV7-8, with TRBD1 matching 7 bases. Trimming at V came to 4 bases and at J to 2 bases, leaving 8 bases not matched to a gene. The CDR3 covers 16 residues. Germline assignment: CDR1 SGHVS and CDR2 FQNEAQ. The CDR3 DNA sequence: TGTGCCAGCAGCTCGGACAGGATCGTGGGCAATCAGCCCCAGCATTTT. This translates into CASSSDRIVGNQPQHF.

This clone was found once. The rearrangement links TRBV29-1 to TRBJ2-7; D might be TRBD1 (6 bases). This CDR3 is 12 amino acids long. CDR1 SQVTM and CDR2 ANQGSEA come from the germline V gene. V lost 4 bases, J lost 5 bases, and 12 bases lay in between. The CDR3 sequence: CSVVSEGDEQYF. The CDR3 region has the DNA TGCAGCGTTGTCTCCGAGGGGGACGAGCAGTACTTC.

This chain links TRBV9 with TRBJ2-5, with D perhaps matching TRBD2 (6 bases). The CDR3 has 13 amino acids. The V gene's germline CDR1 is SGDLS and CDR2 YYNGEE. Trimming took 4 bases from V and 2 from J, leaving 9 bases between them. CDR3 DNA sequence: TGTGCCAGCAGCCGGGACTCTCAAGAGACCCAGTACTTC. Translated: CASSRDSQETQYF.

V usage is TRBV6-5 and J usage is TRBJ2-7; perhaps TRBD1 as D (5 bases). The germline V gene has CDR1 MNHEY and CDR2 SVGAGI. Deletions cut 0 bases from V and 3 bases from J, with 12 bases between. This CDR3 contains 15 residues. CDR3 nucleotides: TGTGCCAGCAGTTACTCGGGGCGAGCCCGCTACGAGCAGTACTTC. Amino acid sequence: CASSYSGRARYEQYF.

This clone was observed once. The genes are TRBV4-1 and TRBJ2-7, with D perhaps matching TRBD1 (8 bases). The germline CDR1 and CDR2 sequences are MGHRA and YSYEKL. This CDR3 spans 16 amino acids. The V end lost 0 bases, the J end lost 2 bases, and 14 bases lay between the germline ends. CDR3 amino acids: CASSQEAGQVTYEQYF. The CDR3 nucleotides are TGCGCCAGCAGCCAAGAAGCGGGACAGGTGACCTACGAGCAGTACTTC.

The rearrangement links TRBV7-8 to TRBJ1-5; D may be TRBD1 (5 bases). This CDR3 is 16 amino acids long. Germline values: CDR1 SGHVS, CDR2 FQNEAQ. V was shortened by 1 base and J by 3 bases, with 13 bases between the two germline ends. The CDR3 here is CASSLVGGGINQPQHF. The DNA of the CDR3 is TGTGCCAGCAGCTTAGTTGGGGGGGGGATCAATCAGCCCCAGCATTTT.

This chain links TRBV18 with TRBJ2-1; 10 nucleotides align to TRBD2. The CDR3 runs 16 residues. The germline CDR1 and CDR2 sequences are KGHSH and LQKENI. After removal of 6 bases from V and 4 bases from J, the junction contained 9 bases not matched to a gene. The CDR3 coding sequence is TGTGCCAGCTCTTTTAGTAGCGGGAGGTATTACAATGAGCAGTTCTTC. Translated: CASSFSSGRYYNEQFF.

This clone was observed once. V and J are TRBV28 and TRBJ2-1, with 8 nucleotides matching TRBD1. The V segment lost 4 bases and the J segment 5 bases; nucleotides outside the gene matches: 7. This CDR3 comprises 15 residues. Germline CDR1 reads MDHEN; CDR2 reads SYDVKM. The CDR3 here is CASSSLTGANNEQFF. The CDR3 coding sequence is TGTGCCAGCAGTTCACTGACAGGGGCGAACAATGAGCAGTTCTTC.

This sequence joins TRBV7-2 and TRBJ1-2; 7 bases agree with TRBD1. Per the germline V gene, CDR1 is SGHTA and CDR2 is FQGNSA. The CDR3 runs 13 residues. After removal of 7 bases from V and 8 bases from J, the junction contained 10 bases not matched to a gene. DNA of the CDR3: TGTGCCAGCACCATGGACAGGCACAACGGCTACACCTTC. Protein sequence: CASTMDRHNGYTF.

V is TRBV7-2 and J is TRBJ1-5; D gene uncertain. Germline assignment: CDR1 SGHTA and CDR2 FQGNSA. The length of the CDR3 is 13 residues. The V end was cut by 1 base, the J end by 11 bases, with 12 bases between. The CDR3 bases are TGTGCCAGCAGCTTAGTTTTTCTCCAGGCCCAGCATTTT. Translated, it gives CASSLVFLQAQHF.

The chain couples TRBV7-9 to TRBJ1-2; D unclear. Germline CDR1 SEHNR, CDR2 FQNEAQ (reference sequence). The CDR3 consists of 14 residues. Trimming shortened V by 0 bases and J by 8 bases, and 13 bases separated the two germline ends. The CDR3 bases are TGTGCCAGCAGCTTAGCGGGAGACCCCATAGGCTACACCTTC. Translated: CASSLAGDPIGYTF. Complete variable domain (other parts from reference TRBV7-9 and TRBJ1-2): DTGVSQNPRHKITKRGQNVTFRCDPISEHNRLYWYRQTLGQGPEFLTYFQNEAQLEKSRLLSDRFSAERPKGSFSTLEIQRTEQGDSAMYLCASSLAGDPIGYTFGSGTRLTVV.

This rearrangement joins TRBV6-1 to TRBJ2-7; D may be TRBD1 (5 bases). The CDR3 loop spans 15 amino acids. Germline CDR1 reads MNHNS; CDR2 reads SASEGT. Trimming left V 6 bases short and J 1 base short, with 16 bases between. The CDR3 DNA reads as TGTGCCAGCAGGACAAGGACAACAACGTCCTACGAGCAGTACTTC. Its translation is CASRTRTTTSYEQYF.

Here the CDR3 reads CSVRLAGINQETQYF. The DNA of the CDR3 is TGCAGCGTCCGACTAGCGGGAATTAATCAAGAGACCCAGTACTTC. The V and J genes are TRBV29-1 and TRBJ2-5; 11 bases agree with TRBD2. This CDR3 region has 15 residues. V lost 6 bases to trimming and J lost 2 bases; unmatched junction nucleotides: 8. Germline CDR1 is SQVTM and CDR2 is ANQGSEA.

The chain joins TRBV29-1 to TRBJ2-7; 10 positions match TRBD2. There are 14 residues in the CDR3. The V segment lost 4 bases and the J segment 4 bases; nucleotides outside the gene matches: 7. Per the germline V gene, CDR1 is SQVTM and CDR2 is ANQGSEA. The CDR3 region is CSVVRTSGPYEQYF. CDR3 bases: TGCAGCGTTGTTCGGACTAGCGGTCCTTACGAGCAGTACTTC.

The V gene is TRBV2, the J gene TRBJ1-6; perhaps TRBD1 as D (6 bases). V lost 2 bases and J lost 7, with 9 bases in between. Germline lookup yields CDR1 SNHLY and CDR2 FYNNEI. This CDR3 region has 14 residues. CDR3 in amino acids: CASSELQGNSPLHF. In nucleotides, the CDR3 is TGTGCCAGCAGTGAATTACAGGGAAATTCACCCCTCCACTTT.

The V gene is TRBV7-9, the J gene TRBJ1-1, with TRBD1 matching over 7 bases. Germline trimming cut 5 bases from V and 4 bases from J; bases unmatched to any gene: 4. The CDR3 is 13 amino acids. Germline V gene lookup returns CDR1 SEHNR and CDR2 FQNEAQ (reference sequence). The CDR3 DNA is TGTGCCAGCAGCGCGTCAGGGGGCACTGAAGCTTTCTTT. Encoded protein: CASSASGGTEAFF.